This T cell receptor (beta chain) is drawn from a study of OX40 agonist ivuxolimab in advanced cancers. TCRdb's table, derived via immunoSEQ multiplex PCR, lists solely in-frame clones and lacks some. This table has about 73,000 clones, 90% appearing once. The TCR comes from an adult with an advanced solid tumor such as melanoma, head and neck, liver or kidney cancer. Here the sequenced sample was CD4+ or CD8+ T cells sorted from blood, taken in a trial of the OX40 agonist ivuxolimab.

The CDR3 DNA follows: TGCGCCAGCAGCTTCAGCCTAATAGCGCAAGCCACCGAGCAGTACTTC. This gives the protein CASSFSLIAQATEQYF. The gene calls are TRBV5-1 and TRBJ2-7; D is possibly TRBD2 (5 bases). V lost 2 bases, J lost 6 bases, and 21 bases lay in between. The CDR3 length is 16 residues. Per germline, CDR1 SGHRS and CDR2 YFSETQ.